This TCR beta chain emerged from a study of cytomegalovirus exposure and HLA in healthy donors. For the study at large: From donors who were HLA-typed, an early data release held approximately 84 million unique TCRs.

Notes on the study in general: Analysis was carried out at a later point, and it linked a missense DCLRE1C variant to TCR beta V- and J-gene trimming. The authors confirmed in vitro that a few CMV-associated chains were specific for CMV antigens.

The germline V and J ends were trimmed by 1 base and 7 bases, with 14 bases remaining between them. This CDR3 comprises 15 residues. Per germline, CDR1 LNHDA and CDR2 SQIVND (reference sequence). When sampled, the donors appeared nominally healthy, though they likely had unrecorded immune exposures. Only a few counts were recorded for this clone. The antigen is undetermined. Researchers ran the PCR with 60 Vbeta and 13 Jbeta primers. Generated by immunoSEQ multiplex PCR, the TCRdb table keeps only in-frame clones and is missing some. The data contain approximately 190,000 clones, around three quarters of them singletons.

Source material: PBMCs. The TCR originated in a woman aged 30 to 39 in good health and CMV-seronegative. The chain combines TRBV19 with TRBJ1-5; maybe TRBD1 (6 bases). This chain's CDR3 is CASSIGGRMGQPQHF. DNA for the CDR3: TGTGCCAGTAGTATAGGGGGGCGTATGGGACAGCCCCAGCATTTT.